These 20 T cell receptor beta chains were sequenced from one sample in a study of cytomegalovirus exposure and HLA in healthy donors (dated by TCRdb to 2015 to 2018). The library relied on the immunoSEQ multiplex PCR assay. For the multiplex PCR, a mixture combining 60 forward primers for TCR Vbeta segments and 13 reverse primers for TCR Jbeta segments was used. The table was pulled from immuneACCESS by TCRdb, which kept in-frame rearrangements only. Such tables lose some clones; where checked, under half of the loss comes from unresolved V genes, and the rest has no known cause. The sample table holds 90,000 or so clones, of which 80% were seen once. The ten largest clones add up to less than 40% of the sample. Sequenced material: PBMCs. These receptors all come from a man aged 45 to 65 in good health and CMV-seropositive.

The J gene is TRBJ2-7, the V gene TRBV5-5; 9 positions match TRBD1. Trimming cost V 4 bases and J 4 bases; bases outside gene matches: 9. This CDR3 region has 15 residues. Germline-derived CDR1 and CDR2 are SGHKS and YYEKEE (reference sequence). The DNA for the CDR3 is TGTGCCAGCAGCATGACCGGGACAGGGTTTTACGAGCAGTACTTC. Encoded protein: CASSMTGTGFYEQYF.

The chain combines TRBV10-3 with TRBJ2-7; 10 bases agree with TRBD2. Germline loops: CDR1 ENHRY, CDR2 SYGVKD. This CDR3 is 13 amino acids long. V dropped 11 bases and J dropped 4; count of bases not matched to a gene: 8. In DNA, the CDR3 is TGTGCCTCCGGGACTAGCGACCAATACGAGCAGTACTTC. Translation: CASGTSDQYEQYF.

The V call is TRBV5-6, the J call TRBJ2-7; 12 nucleotides align to TRBD1. Germline assignment: CDR1 SGHDT and CDR2 YYEEEE. V lost 3 bases, J lost 7 bases, and 8 bases stayed unmatched. The CDR3 covers 15 residues. As DNA, the CDR3 is TGTGCCAGCAGCTACCTGGGACAGGGGGCGCGGGAGCAGTACTTC. Its translation: CASSYLGQGAREQYF.

This clone is a singleton in its sample. This sequence joins TRBV5-1 and TRBJ2-5; the match to TRBD1 covers 7 bases. With the DNA end fitting TRBJ2-7 better, the J assignment may be wrong. The germline V gene has CDR1 SGHRS and CDR2 YFSETQ. CDR3 length: 14 amino acids. CDR3 sequence: CASSLTGVANEQYF. CDR3 bases: TGCGCCAGCAGCTTGACAGGGGTTGCCAACGAGCAGTACTTC.

The rearrangement links TRBV15 to TRBJ2-1, with 7 bases aligning to TRBD2. Germline-derived CDR1 and CDR2 are LNHNV and YYDKDF (reference sequence). This CDR3 is 17 amino acids long. With V trimmed by 0 bases and J by 7 bases, 12 bases remained unmatched. The DNA for the CDR3 is TGTGCCACCAGCAGAGACCCTACTAGCGACCGAAGGAATGAGCAGTTCTTC. Its protein product is CATSRDPTSDRRNEQFF.

In its sample, this clone was seen once. The sample has other DNA sequences that encode this CDR3 too. The chain uses TRBV2 and TRBJ1-4; the match to TRBD1 covers 7 bases. CDR3 length: 16 residues. V lost 8 bases and J lost 0; bases outside the gene matches: 9. Germline CDR1 reads SNHLY; CDR2 reads FYNNEI. CDR3 DNA sequence: TGTGCCAGCGATCTCGACAGGGCTTCAACTAATGAAAAACTGTTTTTT. Protein product: CASDLDRASTNEKLFF.

V gene TRBV6-5 combines with J gene TRBJ2-5; D is unclear. The J call may be mistaken, given a closer DNA end match to TRBJ2-7. The length of the CDR3 is 12 residues. Germline CDR1 reads MNHEY; CDR2 reads SVGAGI. DNA of the CDR3: TGTGCCAGCAGTCCCGTCGGTAACGAGCAGTACTTC. Translation: CASSPVGNEQYF.

The rearrangement links TRBV5-1 to TRBJ1-1, with TRBD1 identical over 7 bases. The CDR3 extends over 15 amino acids. Per germline, CDR1 SGHRS and CDR2 YFSETQ. V trimming: 0 bases; J trimming: 6 bases; junction bases outside the gene matches: 8. CDR3 nucleotides: TGCGCCAGCAGCTTGGAAGACAGGGTTGTTGCTGAAGCTTTCTTT. As protein: CASSLEDRVVAEAFF. Combining the CDR3 with reference TRBV5-1 and TRBJ1-1 gives the whole variable domain KAGVTQTPRYLIKTRGQQVTLSCSPISGHRSVSWYQQTPGQGLQFLFEYFSETQRNKGNFPGRFSGRQFSNSRSEMNVSTLELGDSALYLCASSLEDRVVAEAFFGQGTRLTVV.

This chain links TRBV5-4 with TRBJ2-2; D possibly corresponds to TRBD2 (5 bases). From germline, CDR1 is SGHNT and CDR2 YYREEE (reference sequence). With 2 bases removed from V and 2 bases from J, the gap between germline ends came to 7 bases. This CDR3 has 14 amino acids. CDR3 sequence: CASSFGVNTGELFF. As DNA, the CDR3 is TGTGCCAGCAGCTTCGGGGTTAACACCGGGGAGCTGTTTTTT.

This clone was picked up a small number of times. This sequence joins TRBV29-1 and TRBJ2-4; D is perhaps TRBD2 (5 bases). This CDR3 has 11 residues. Germline CDR1 is SQVTM and CDR2 is ANQGSEA. The V and J ends lost 5 bases and 12 bases respectively, with 14 bases between them. The CDR3 loop is CSVFRGRSQYF. CDR3 nucleotide sequence: TGCAGCGTTTTCCGGGGTCGGAGTCAGTACTTC. The whole variable domain, remainder taken from reference TRBV29-1 and TRBJ2-4, is SAVISQKPSRDICQRGTSLTIQCQVDSQVTMMFWYRQQPGQSLTLIATANQGSEATYESGFVIDKFPISRPNLTFSTLTVSNMSPEDSSIYLCSVFRGRSQYFGAGTRLSVL.

V usage is TRBV6-5 and J usage is TRBJ1-1; D remains ambiguous. The CDR3 totals 11 residues. The germline CDR1 and CDR2 sequences are MNHEY and SVGAGI. V was cut by 4 bases and J by 2 bases, with 2 bases left in between. CDR3 protein: CASSSNTEAFF. The CDR3 coding sequence is TGTGCCAGCAGTTCTAACACTGAAGCTTTCTTT.

The chain links TRBV5-6 to TRBJ2-7; 8 nucleotides match TRBD1. V lost 7 bases to trimming and J lost 5 bases; unmatched junction nucleotides: 11. This CDR3 spans 14 amino acids. Germline-derived CDR1 and CDR2 are SGHDT and YYEEEE. CDR3 residues: CASLEATGAHEQYF. CDR3 nucleotide sequence: TGTGCCAGCCTTGAGGCGACAGGGGCCCACGAGCAGTACTTC. The variable domain in full, completed from reference TRBV5-6 and TRBJ2-7, reads DAGVTQSPTHLIKTRGQQVTLRCSPKSGHDTVSWYQQALGQGPQFIFQYYEEEERQRGNFPDRFSGHQFPNYSSELNVNALLLGDSALYLCASLEATGAHEQYFGPGTRLTVT.

The chain uses TRBV11-2 and TRBJ2-7; D might be TRBD1 (5 bases). The V gene lost 5 bases and the J gene lost 2 bases, with 10 bases spanning the gap. Germline CDR1 is SGHAT and CDR2 is FQNNGV. The CDR3 has 13 amino acids. CDR3 bases: TGTGCCAGCAGCAACAGGAGCCCCTACGAGCAGTACTTC. It is translated as CASSNRSPYEQYF.

By share, this clone counts as medium-sized. The rearrangement uses TRBV15 and TRBJ1-4; weak D call: TRBD1 (5 bases). Looked up from germline, CDR1 is LNHNV and CDR2 is YYDKDF (reference sequence). The V gene lost 0 bases and the J gene lost 3 bases, with 8 bases spanning the gap. This CDR3 has 15 residues. Here the CDR3 DNA reads TGTGCCACCAGCAGAGACAGGGTCCCTAATGAAAAACTGTTTTTT. This translates into CATSRDRVPNEKLFF.

The chain has TRBV4-1 and TRBJ2-7; TRBD2 matches at 11 bases. Trimming took 1 base from V and 4 from J; bases not matched to a gene: 3. CDR3 size: 15 residues. In germline, CDR1 is MGHRA, CDR2 YSYEKL. The CDR3 DNA reads as TGCGCCAGCAGCCAAGCGGGACTAGCGGTATACGAGCAGTACTTC. It is translated as CASSQAGLAVYEQYF.

This chain joins TRBV7-2 and TRBJ2-4; 12 nucleotides line up with TRBD2. V dropped 3 bases and J dropped 1; count of bases not matched to a gene: 10. The CDR3 contains 19 residues. Per germline, CDR1 SGHTA and CDR2 FQGNSA. CDR3 region: CASSFRLAGEDRAKNIQYF. CDR3 DNA: TGTGCCAGCAGCTTTCGACTAGCGGGAGAGGATCGGGCCAAAAACATTCAGTACTTC.

This chain connects TRBV5-4 to TRBJ2-7; maybe TRBD2 (7 bases). V shed 1 base and J shed 2 bases, with 10 bases lying between them. Germline CDR1 and CDR2: SGHNT and YYREEE (reference sequence). The length of the CDR3 is 14 residues. The CDR3 protein is CASSLRGAAYEQYF. The CDR3 DNA reads as TGTGCCAGCAGCTTGCGGGGGGCGGCCTACGAGCAGTACTTC.

The chain links TRBV18 to TRBJ2-5, with 7 bases aligning to TRBD1. Per germline, CDR1 KGHSH and CDR2 LQKENI. Losses at the gene ends were 6 bases for V and 2 bases for J; bases not matched to a gene: 6. CDR3 length: 14 amino acids. CDR3: CASSSGRGQETQYF. Here the CDR3 DNA reads TGTGCCAGCTCTAGTGGCAGGGGGCAAGAGACCCAGTACTTC.

The chain is built from TRBV2 and TRBJ1-1; no clear D. Germline V lookup: CDR1 SNHLY, CDR2 FYNNEI. This CDR3 is built from 15 residues. The ends were cut back, 6 bases at V and 0 bases at J, with 14 bases in the middle. CDR3 DNA sequence: TGTGCCAGCAGCCGTAGCGGAACAGTGAACACTGAAGCTTTCTTT. Protein sequence: CASSRSGTVNTEAFF.

This chain links TRBV29-1 with TRBJ1-1; TRBD1 matches at 9 bases. Germline trimming cut 6 bases from V and 1 base from J; bases unmatched to any gene: 3. The CDR3 is made up of 13 amino acids. Germline V gene data show CDR1 as SQVTM and CDR2 as ANQGSEA. The CDR3 here is CSVPGQGNTEAFF. As DNA, the CDR3 is TGCAGCGTCCCGGGACAGGGGAACACTGAAGCTTTCTTT.